What follows is one T cell receptor beta chain and its context. This clone's antigen is unknown. It has no much larger one-base neighbor in the sample; base qualities were not kept. The sample originates from a study of blood T cell repertoires in COVID-19 (TCRdb year 2020). Background for the entire study: Samples covering the acute and convalescent phases of COVID-19 were provided by collaborators in the United States, Italy and Spain. HLA class I and class II types, where available, came from metadata supplied by the sample provider rather than from assay-based typing. The repertoires were released in a freely available public database intended as a resource for research on the immune response to SARS-CoV-2. The material from the prospective study consisted of cDNA or gDNA derived from T cells, B-cell-depleted T cells, or PBMCs. The samples were drawn from two sources: the first 160 participants of the ongoing ImmuneRACE study, and 1,200 or so subjects contributed by 6 global collaborators. Subjects who had been exposed to COVID-19, were actively infected with it, or had recovered from it provided the deeply sampled blood TCRbeta repertoires that made up the dataset. The sample metadata nearly always contained a de-identified subject ID, COVID-19 status, age in years and sex.

Summary of the overall study and its limitations: Clinical and demographic metadata were provided uncurated, with the amount varying by source and participant.

TCRbeta CDR3 regions were amplified from genomic DNA by means of the immunoSEQ Assay, a bias-controlled multiplex PCR. Regarding the original processing steps: Nucleated cell counts per sample were estimated from amplification of reference gene primers within the assay. Sequence reads were collapsed and filtered to measure the absolute abundance of every unique TCRbeta CDR3 rearrangement. Productive Simpson clonality was computed per sample as the square root of Simpson's diversity index over productive rearrangements. Held by TCRdb, this immuneACCESS table contains in-frame sequences only and omits some clones. Under half of the omission traces to an unresolved V gene where checked; the cause of the rest is unknown. The V and J calls and clone size were taken over from that table, and D and trimming were inferred from the DNA. A total of over 60,000 clones appear in this sample, 90% of them only once. Together, the top ten hold 5.3% of the sample.

Each collaborating institution followed its own protocols to collect whole blood in K2EDTA tubes. For TCRbeta analysis, collaborator samples were shipped as frozen whole blood, as isolated PBMCs, or as DNA extracted from either sample type. The CDR3 spans 14 residues, from the cysteine through the phenylalanine. Just CDR3 DNA is preserved here, 42 bases in frame from base 1. The germline ends are 9 bases apart after V is trimmed by 4 bases and J by 2 bases. The germline V gene (reference sequence) specifies MNHNY as CDR1 and SVGAGI as CDR2. This TCR came from a man aged 50 or older with acute or convalescent COVID-19. The chain is encoded by TRBV6-6 joined to TRBJ1-3; TRBD1 is a weak D gene call, 6 bases matching. The sequencing input was peripheral blood. The CDR3 in this case is CASSFGTPGNTIYF. In nucleotides, the sequence is TGTGCCAGCAGTTTCGGGACACCTGGAAACACCATATATTTT.